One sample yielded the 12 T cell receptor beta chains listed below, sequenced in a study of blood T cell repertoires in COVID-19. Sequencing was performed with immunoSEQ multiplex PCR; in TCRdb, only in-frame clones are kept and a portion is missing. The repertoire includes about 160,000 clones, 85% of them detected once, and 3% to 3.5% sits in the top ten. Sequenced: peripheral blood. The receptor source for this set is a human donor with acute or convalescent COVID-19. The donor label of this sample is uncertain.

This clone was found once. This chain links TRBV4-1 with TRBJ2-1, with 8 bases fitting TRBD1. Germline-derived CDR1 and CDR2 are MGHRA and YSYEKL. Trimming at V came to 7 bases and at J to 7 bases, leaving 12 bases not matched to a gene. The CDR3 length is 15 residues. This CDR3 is CASTHPGQGANEQFF. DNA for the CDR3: TGCGCCAGCACCCACCCCGGGCAGGGGGCGAATGAGCAGTTCTTC.

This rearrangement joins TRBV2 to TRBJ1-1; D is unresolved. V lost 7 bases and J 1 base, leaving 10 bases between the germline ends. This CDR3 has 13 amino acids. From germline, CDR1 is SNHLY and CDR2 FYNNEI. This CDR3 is CASNRQENTEAFF. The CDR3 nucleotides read TGTGCCAGCAATCGACAAGAGAACACTGAAGCTTTCTTT. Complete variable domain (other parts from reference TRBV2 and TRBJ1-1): EPEVTQTPSHQVTQMGQEVILRCVPISNHLYFYWYRQILGQKVEFLVSFYNNEISEKSEIFDDQFSVERPDGSNFTLKIRSTKLEDSAMYFCASNRQENTEAFFGQGTRLTVV.

The CDR3: CASSAGQGSGARPPQHF. The CDR3 DNA reads as TGTGCCAGCAGTGCGGGACAGGGGTCAGGAGCCCGTCCGCCCCAGCATTTT. The chain is built from TRBV6-1 and TRBJ1-5; TRBD1 matches 10 bases. The ends lost 4 bases at V and 9 bases at J; junction bases unmatched: 15. There are 17 residues in the CDR3. From germline, CDR1 is MNHNS and CDR2 SASEGT.

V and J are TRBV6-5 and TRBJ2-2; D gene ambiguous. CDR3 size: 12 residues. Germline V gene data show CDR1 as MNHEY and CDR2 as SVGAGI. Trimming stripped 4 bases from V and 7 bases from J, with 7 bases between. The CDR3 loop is CASSLTGGELFF. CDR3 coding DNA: TGTGCCAGCAGTTTGACGGGCGGGGAGCTGTTTTTT.

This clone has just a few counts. The CDR3 DNA reads TGTGCCAGCAGTATCAGGGGGCTCAAGGCTGAAGCTTTCTTT. This sequence encodes CASSIRGLKAEAFF. V is TRBV6-5 and J is TRBJ1-1, with TRBD1 matching over 8 bases. CDR1 is MNHEY and CDR2 is SVGAGI in the germline V gene. V was pared by 5 bases and J by 6 bases, with 8 bases of the junction left unmatched. The CDR3 spans 14 residues.

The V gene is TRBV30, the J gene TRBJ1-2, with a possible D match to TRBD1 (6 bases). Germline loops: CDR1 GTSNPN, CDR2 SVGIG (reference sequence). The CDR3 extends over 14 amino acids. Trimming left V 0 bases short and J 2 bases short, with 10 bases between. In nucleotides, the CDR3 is TGTGCCTGGAGTGTGGGGAGGGGGAACTATGGCTACACCTTC. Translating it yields CAWSVGRGNYGYTF.

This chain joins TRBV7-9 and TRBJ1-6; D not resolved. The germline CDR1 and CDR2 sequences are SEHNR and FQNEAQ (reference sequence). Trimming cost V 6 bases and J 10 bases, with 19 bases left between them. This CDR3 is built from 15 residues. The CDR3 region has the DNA TGTGCCAGCAGAGACCTGGGAGCAGGTTACTCACCCCTCCACTTT. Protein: CASRDLGAGYSPLHF.

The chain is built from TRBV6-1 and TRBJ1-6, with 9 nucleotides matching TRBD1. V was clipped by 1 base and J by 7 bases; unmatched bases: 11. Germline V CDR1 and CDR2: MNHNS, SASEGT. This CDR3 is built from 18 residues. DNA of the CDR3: TGTGCCAGCAGTGAAGGACTGTGGGACAGGGCGAAGAATTCACCCCTCCACTTT. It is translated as CASSEGLWDRAKNSPLHF.

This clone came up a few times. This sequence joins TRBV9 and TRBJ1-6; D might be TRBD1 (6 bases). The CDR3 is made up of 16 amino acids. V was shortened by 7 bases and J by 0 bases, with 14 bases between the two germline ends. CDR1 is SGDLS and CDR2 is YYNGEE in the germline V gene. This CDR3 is CASAKGGSSYNSPLHF. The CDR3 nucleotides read TGTGCCAGCGCAAAGGGGGGGAGCTCCTATAATTCACCCCTCCACTTT.

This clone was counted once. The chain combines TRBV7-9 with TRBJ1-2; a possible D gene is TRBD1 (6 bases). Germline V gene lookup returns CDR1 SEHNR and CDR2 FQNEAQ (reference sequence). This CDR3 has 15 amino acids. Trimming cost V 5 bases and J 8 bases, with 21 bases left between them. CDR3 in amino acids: CASSLRGSRSAGYTF. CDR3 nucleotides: TGTGCCAGCAGCCTCAGGGGATCCCGATCGGCGGGCTACACCTTC.

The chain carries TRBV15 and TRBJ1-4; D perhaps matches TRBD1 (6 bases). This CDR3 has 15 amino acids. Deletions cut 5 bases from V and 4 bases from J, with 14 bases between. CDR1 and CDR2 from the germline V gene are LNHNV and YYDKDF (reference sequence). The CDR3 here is CATSGLGQNNEKLFF. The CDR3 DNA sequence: TGTGCCACCAGCGGGCTGGGACAAAATAATGAAAAACTGTTTTTT.

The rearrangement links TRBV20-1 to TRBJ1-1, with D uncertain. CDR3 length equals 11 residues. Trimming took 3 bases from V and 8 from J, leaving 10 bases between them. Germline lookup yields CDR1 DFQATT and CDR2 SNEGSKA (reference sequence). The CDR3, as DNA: TGCAGTGCTAGCGTCACATCCGAAGCTTTCTTT. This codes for CSASVTSEAFF.